The T cell receptor beta chain under discussion was sequenced for a study of blood T cell repertoires in COVID-19. Whole-study context: The United States, Italy and Spain were the sources of the acute and convalescent COVID-19 samples.

Authors' analysis steps: Amplification of reference gene primers provided the estimated nucleated cell counts. Sequenced by immunoSEQ multiplex PCR; TCRdb stores in-frame clones only, minus some. V and J calls and clone size are given by that table; D and trimming were obtained from the DNA. This sample yields 350,000 to 550,000 clones, of which around nine tenths are seen a single time; approximately 2% belongs to the top ten. Clinical history as reported by participants underpinned cohort assignment. The CDR3 spans 13 residues. Deletions cut 1 base from V and 2 bases from J, with 6 bases between. Germline V gene data show CDR1 as MDHEN and CDR2 as SYDVKM.

This clonotype was obtained from a woman younger than 35 with acute COVID-19. The sequencing input was PBMCs or T cells enriched from blood (not recorded which). The chain recombines TRBV28 with TRBJ2-7; D call uncertain. CDR3 in amino acids: CASSLSRPYEQYF. The CDR3 DNA reads as TGTGCCAGCAGTTTATCTAGGCCCTACGAGCAGTACTTC.